A single sample is the source of the 28 T cell receptor beta chains below, sequenced in a study of cytomegalovirus exposure and HLA in healthy donors. The PCR had 60 Vbeta and 13 Jbeta primers. The data were produced by immunoSEQ multiplex PCR, yet TCRdb's version contains in-frame clones alone and is incomplete. The data show 98,000 or so clones, over 9.5% seen once. The material sequenced was PBMCs. The receptors here all came from a man between 35 and 55 years old in good health and CMV-seropositive.

The rearrangement uses TRBV2 and TRBJ2-7; TRBD2 aligns across 14 bases. Germline-derived CDR1 and CDR2 are SNHLY and FYNNEI. The CDR3 extends over 14 amino acids. With 11 bases clipped from V and 3 bases from J, the junction kept 6 bases outside the gene matches. The CDR3 DNA reads TGTGCCGGCGGACTAGCGGGAGGCCACTACGAGCAGTACTTC. This gives the protein CAGGLAGGHYEQYF.

This clone was seen more than once but under ten times. V usage is TRBV14 and J usage is TRBJ2-3, with a weak D call TRBD2 (6 bases). The CDR3 covers 15 residues. V was trimmed by 5 bases and J by 0 bases, leaving 12 bases between them. The germline gives CDR1 SGHDN, CDR2 FVKESK. CDR3 DNA: TGTGCCAGCAGCAACCGGGACTCTAGCACAGATACGCAGTATTTT. Translation: CASSNRDSSTDTQYF.

The chain links TRBV7-2 to TRBJ1-1; 8 nucleotides line up with TRBD1. Germline V CDR1 and CDR2: SGHTA, FQGNSA. The V segment lost 5 bases and the J segment 0 bases; nucleotides outside the gene matches: 5. The CDR3 contains 15 residues. CDR3 DNA: TGTGCCAGCAGCGGGAACAGGGGGATGAACACTGAAGCTTTCTTT. Translated, it gives CASSGNRGMNTEAFF.

This clone showed up many times. V is TRBV6-1 and J is TRBJ2-1, with 11 nucleotides matching TRBD2. The V gene end was trimmed by 1 base and the J gene end by 10 bases; junction bases not matched to a gene: 9. The CDR3 is 16 amino acids. Germline loops: CDR1 MNHNS, CDR2 SASEGT. The CDR3 loop reads CASSEGTSGLRREQFF. The CDR3 DNA reads TGTGCCAGCAGTGAAGGGACTAGCGGGCTACGTAGGGAGCAGTTCTTC.

CDR3 amino acids: CASNPATGRYTEAFF. The CDR3 DNA reads TGTGCCAGCAACCCAGCGACAGGGAGGTACACTGAAGCTTTCTTT. The chain has TRBV25-1 and TRBJ1-1; 7 nucleotides match TRBD1. Germline lookup yields CDR1 MGHDK and CDR2 SYGVNS. Germline trimming cut 7 bases from V and 3 bases from J; bases unmatched to any gene: 11. CDR3 length: 15 amino acids.

Turning to this clone: Mismatch with germline at one junction end may stem from a read error. This chain connects TRBV27 to TRBJ2-5; 10 bases map to TRBD2. Germline CDR1 MNHEY, CDR2 SMNVEV (reference sequence). The CDR3 has 19 residues. CDR3 sequence reads: CASSLTFWLAGVGGEAQYF. The CDR3 region has the DNA TGTGCCAGCAGTTTAACTTTTTGGCTAGCGGGAGTAGGGGGAGAGGCCCAGTACTTC.

There are a few counts of this clone. The V call is TRBV28, the J call TRBJ1-5; possibly TRBD1 for D (5 bases). With 3 bases removed from V and 5 bases from J, the gap between germline ends came to 11 bases. Germline values: CDR1 MDHEN, CDR2 SYDVKM. The CDR3 is 14 residues long. The CDR3 sequence: CASSFGGYYQPQHF. The CDR3 region has the DNA TGTGCCAGCAGTTTTGGGGGGTACTATCAGCCCCAGCATTTT.

This clone was detected ten times or more. One end of the junction is discordant with germline, which a read error may explain. The chain employs TRBV4-2 and TRBJ2-2, with D hard to call. The germline gives CDR1 LGHNA, CDR2 YNFKEQ. The CDR3 runs 16 residues. The CDR3 region has the DNA TGTGCCAGCAGACAAGCGCCATCTACTCTCACCGGGGAGCTGTTTTTT. Its protein is CASRQAPSTLTGELFF.

This clone appeared a few times. The J gene is TRBJ2-2, the V gene TRBV27, with D unclear. Deletions cut 1 base from V and 0 bases from J, with 6 bases between. This CDR3 has 15 amino acids. Germline V gene data show CDR1 as MNHEY and CDR2 as SMNVEV (reference sequence). The DNA for the CDR3 is TGTGCCAGCAGTTTATGGAGCCCGAACACCGGGGAGCTGTTTTTT. Translated, it gives CASSLWSPNTGELFF.

The V gene is TRBV11-2, the J gene TRBJ2-7; 11 bases line up with TRBD2. Germline V CDR1 and CDR2: SGHAT, FQNNGV. CDR3 length: 16 residues. The trim removed 1 base at V and 4 bases at J, leaving 6 bases unmatched. CDR3: CASSLVAGGPGYEQYF. The CDR3 bases are TGTGCCAGCAGCTTAGTAGCGGGAGGGCCGGGGTACGAGCAGTACTTC. The variable domain in full, with the rest retrieved from reference TRBV11-2 and TRBJ2-7, is EAGVAQSPRYKIIEKRQSVAFWCNPISGHATLYWYQQILGQGPKLLIQFQNNGVVDDSQLPKDRFSAERLKGVDSTLKIQPAKLEDSAVYLCASSLVAGGPGYEQYFGPGTRLTVT.

The rearrangement uses TRBV7-6 and TRBJ2-1, with a possible D match to TRBD2 (5 bases). The V gene lost 2 bases and the J gene lost 4 bases, with 12 bases spanning the gap. CDR1 and CDR2 from the germline V gene are SGHVS and FNYEAQ. The CDR3 sequence is 15 residues long. The CDR3 protein is CASSLIPTGYNEQFF. CDR3 DNA sequence: TGTGCCAGCAGCTTAATTCCCACGGGGTACAATGAGCAGTTCTTC. Together with reference TRBV7-6 and TRBJ2-1, the CDR3 gives the full variable domain: GAGVSQSPRYKVTKRGQDVALRCDPISGHVSLYWYRQALGQGPEFLTYFNYEAQQDKSGLPNDRFSAERPEGSISTLTIQRTEQRDSAMYRCASSLIPTGYNEQFFGPGTRLTVL.

This clone turned up a few times. The chain has TRBV6-5 and TRBJ1-2, with a tentative D call TRBD1 (6 bases). The CDR3 is 15 residues long. The germline V gene has CDR1 MNHEY and CDR2 SVGAGI. Deletions cut 4 bases from V and 4 bases from J, with 16 bases between. CDR3 in DNA: TGTGCCAGCAGTTTTCAGGGGCGGGGGGGCTATGGCTACACCTTC. Amino acid sequence: CASSFQGRGGYGYTF.

With respect to this clone: The germline gene is not matched at one end of the junction; a read error may be the cause. The J gene is TRBJ1-1, the V gene TRBV5-8; TRBD1 aligns across 7 bases. Germline V lookup: CDR1 SGHTS, CDR2 YDEGEE. This CDR3 spans 15 amino acids. CDR3 in amino acids: CASTLEDRPYSEAFF. CDR3 bases: TGTGCCAGCACCTTGGAGGACAGGCCGTATTCTGAAGCTTTCTTT.

This chain links TRBV6-1 with TRBJ1-5; D not certain. Germline assignment: CDR1 MNHNS and CDR2 SASEGT. The CDR3 loop spans 15 amino acids. The ends were cut back, 1 base at V and 2 bases at J, with 9 bases in the middle. In nucleotides, the CDR3 is TGTGCCAGCAGTGAAGAAGCGGCAGGCAATCAGCCCCAGCATTTT. Residues: CASSEEAAGNQPQHF.

The V and J genes are TRBV19 and TRBJ1-2, with D possibly matching TRBD1 (6 bases). The ends were cut back, 7 bases at V and 8 bases at J, with 14 bases in the middle. This CDR3 contains 12 residues. Germline loops: CDR1 LNHDA, CDR2 SQIVND (reference sequence). CDR3 in amino acids: CASNTGLDGYTF. CDR3 DNA: TGTGCCAGTAATACAGGGTTGGACGGCTACACCTTC.

This chain uses TRBV27 with TRBJ1-1, with a tentative D call TRBD1 (5 bases). V lost 5 bases and J lost 1, with 11 bases in between. The CDR3 sequence is 14 residues long. Per the germline V gene, CDR1 is MNHEY and CDR2 is SMNVEV (reference sequence). In DNA form, the CDR3 reads TGTGCCAGCAGTCCCCAGGGCTCGAACACTGAAGCTTTCTTT. Translated: CASSPQGSNTEAFF.

This clone was recorded only once. The V and J genes are TRBV5-6 and TRBJ1-6; D not certain. CDR1 is SGHDT and CDR2 is YYEEEE in the germline V gene. This CDR3 is 16 amino acids long. The V and J ends lost 0 bases and 10 bases respectively, with 17 bases between them. For the CDR3, the DNA is TGTGCCAGCAGCTTGGGAGGAGCAGGAGGTTGGTCACCCCTCCACTTT. It is translated as CASSLGGAGGWSPLHF.

The chain carries TRBV4-1 and TRBJ2-1; TRBD2 agrees at 7 bases. The ends lost 0 bases at V and 7 bases at J; junction bases unmatched: 9. The CDR3 has 16 amino acids. Germline-derived CDR1 and CDR2 are MGHRA and YSYEKL. This CDR3 reads CASSQDFPGGGNEQFF. The CDR3, as DNA: TGCGCCAGCAGCCAAGATTTTCCGGGAGGAGGGAATGAGCAGTTCTTC.

This clone was seen only a few times. This chain joins TRBV25-1 and TRBJ2-1; 9 bases line up with TRBD2. Losses at the gene ends were 10 bases for V and 4 bases for J; bases not matched to a gene: 5. Germline-derived CDR1 and CDR2 are MGHDK and SYGVNS. This CDR3 is 13 amino acids long. CDR3 coding DNA: TGTGCCACCCGGACTAGCGCGTACAATGAGCAGTTCTTC. Translating gives CATRTSAYNEQFF.

This clone was seen only a few times. The chain employs TRBV6-1 and TRBJ1-5; TRBD1 might be the D (6 bases). Germline V gene lookup returns CDR1 MNHNS and CDR2 SASEGT. The CDR3 extends over 15 amino acids. Trimming removed 2 bases at V and 2 bases at J, with 10 bases between. The CDR3 nucleotides read TGTGCCAGCAGTGAATCGGGGGGCGGCAATCAGCCCCAGCATTTT. Residues: CASSESGGGNQPQHF.

There are a few counts of this clone. The gene calls are TRBV5-4 and TRBJ1-2; D is unresolved. The CDR3 length is 13 residues. Germline CDR1 is SGHNT and CDR2 is YYREEE (reference sequence). V was trimmed by 0 bases and J by 8 bases, leaving 11 bases between them. The CDR3 DNA is TGTGCCAGCAGCTTGGTGGCGGGTGGGGGCTACACCTTC. Residues: CASSLVAGGGYTF.

The chain links TRBV5-1 to TRBJ2-7, with 10 bases lining up with TRBD2. The CDR3 contains 16 residues. The V segment lost 4 bases and the J segment 4 bases; nucleotides outside the gene matches: 11. Germline V CDR1 and CDR2: SGHRS, YFSETQ. CDR3 DNA: TGCGCCAGCAGCCCCGATATACTAGCGGGAAGTTACGAGCAGTACTTC. Protein product: CASSPDILAGSYEQYF.

The rearrangement links TRBV27 to TRBJ2-1, with D possibly matching TRBD1 (6 bases). The CDR3 totals 16 residues. Between the trimmed V and J ends, which lost 5 bases and 4 bases, there was a span of 18 bases. CDR1 MNHEY and CDR2 SMNVEV come from the germline V gene (reference sequence). The CDR3 nucleotides are TGTGCCAGCAGTCCCTGGGCAGGCCAGGGGTACAATGAGCAGTTCTTC. Its protein is CASSPWAGQGYNEQFF.

This clone was counted only a few times. This chain connects TRBV6-5 to TRBJ1-1; 9 bases map to TRBD1. This CDR3 contains 12 residues. Germline V gene lookup returns CDR1 MNHEY and CDR2 SVGAGI. V gave up 6 bases and J gave up 7 bases; unmatched junction bases: 3. The CDR3 here is CASSRDRVEAFF. CDR3 in DNA: TGTGCCAGCAGCCGGGACAGGGTTGAAGCTTTCTTT.

The table lists this clone with a few counts. This rearrangement joins TRBV28 to TRBJ2-7; 8 bases align to TRBD1. Trimming cost V 6 bases and J 4 bases; bases outside gene matches: 8. CDR3 length: 14 residues. Germline V lookup: CDR1 MDHEN, CDR2 SYDVKM. Here the CDR3 DNA reads TGTGCCAGCAGCGGAGCCCAGGGGGCTTACGAGCAGTACTTC. This sequence encodes CASSGAQGAYEQYF.

This clone was observed a few times. This chain links TRBV6-5 with TRBJ2-7; 11 bases map to TRBD1. The CDR3 is made up of 14 amino acids. The V segment lost 5 bases and the J segment 3 bases; nucleotides outside the gene matches: 3. Germline-derived CDR1 and CDR2 are MNHEY and SVGAGI. The DNA of the CDR3 is TGTGCCAGCAGTGGACAGGGGGCACTCTACGAGCAGTACTTC. Translation gives CASSGQGALYEQYF.

This clone was recorded a few times. The rearrangement uses TRBV6-5 and TRBJ1-1; D is undetermined. The length of the CDR3 is 13 residues. Between the trimmed V and J ends, which lost 6 bases and 3 bases, there was a span of 11 bases. The germline V gene encodes CDR1 MNHEY and CDR2 SVGAGI. CDR3 in DNA: TGTGCCAGCAGGCAGGAAAGCTACACTGAAGCTTTCTTT. It translates to CASRQESYTEAFF.

The chain joins TRBV27 to TRBJ2-7, with 8 nucleotides matching TRBD2. The V segment lost 5 bases and the J segment 4 bases; nucleotides outside the gene matches: 10. The CDR3 contains 15 residues. Germline V gene sequence: CDR1 MNHEY, CDR2 SMNVEV (reference sequence). In nucleotides, the CDR3 is TGTGCCAGCAGTAGCACCGGGACTAGGCTTTACGAGCAGTACTTC. It is translated as CASSSTGTRLYEQYF.